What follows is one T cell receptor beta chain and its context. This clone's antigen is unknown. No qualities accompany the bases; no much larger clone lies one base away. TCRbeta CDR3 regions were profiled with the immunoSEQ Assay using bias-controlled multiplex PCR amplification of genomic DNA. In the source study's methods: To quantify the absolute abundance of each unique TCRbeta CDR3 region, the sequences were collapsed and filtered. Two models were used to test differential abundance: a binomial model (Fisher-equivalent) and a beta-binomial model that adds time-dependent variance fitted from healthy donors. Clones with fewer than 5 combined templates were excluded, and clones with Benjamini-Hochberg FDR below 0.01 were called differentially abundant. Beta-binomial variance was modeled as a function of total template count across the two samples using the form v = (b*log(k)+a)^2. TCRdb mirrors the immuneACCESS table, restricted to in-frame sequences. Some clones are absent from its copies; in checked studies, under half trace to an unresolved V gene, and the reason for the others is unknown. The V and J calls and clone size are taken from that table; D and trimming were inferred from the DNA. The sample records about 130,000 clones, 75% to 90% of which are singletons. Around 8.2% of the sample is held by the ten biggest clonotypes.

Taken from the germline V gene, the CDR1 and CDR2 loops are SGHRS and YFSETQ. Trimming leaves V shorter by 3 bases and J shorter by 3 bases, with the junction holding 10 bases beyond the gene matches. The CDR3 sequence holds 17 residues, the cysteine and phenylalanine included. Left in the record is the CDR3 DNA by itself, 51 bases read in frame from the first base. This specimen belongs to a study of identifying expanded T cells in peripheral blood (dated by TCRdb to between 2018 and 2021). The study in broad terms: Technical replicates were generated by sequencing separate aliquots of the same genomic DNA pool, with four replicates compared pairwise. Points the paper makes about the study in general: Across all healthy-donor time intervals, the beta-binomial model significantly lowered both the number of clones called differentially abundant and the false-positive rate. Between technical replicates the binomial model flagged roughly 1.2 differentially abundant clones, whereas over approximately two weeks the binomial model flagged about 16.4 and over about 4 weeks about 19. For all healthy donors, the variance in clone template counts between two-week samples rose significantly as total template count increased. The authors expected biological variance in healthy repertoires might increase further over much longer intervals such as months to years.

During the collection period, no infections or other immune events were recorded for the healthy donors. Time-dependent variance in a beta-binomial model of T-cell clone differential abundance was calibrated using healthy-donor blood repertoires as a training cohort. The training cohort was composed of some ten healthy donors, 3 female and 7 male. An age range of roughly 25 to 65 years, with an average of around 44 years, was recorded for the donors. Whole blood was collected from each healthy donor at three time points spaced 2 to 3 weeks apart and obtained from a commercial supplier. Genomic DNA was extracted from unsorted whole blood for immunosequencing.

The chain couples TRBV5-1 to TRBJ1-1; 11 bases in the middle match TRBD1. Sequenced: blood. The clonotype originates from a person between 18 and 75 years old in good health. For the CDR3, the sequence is CASSSLRTGGKDTEAFF. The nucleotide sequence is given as TGCGCCAGCAGCTCGCTCCGGACAGGGGGCAAGGACACTGAAGCTTTCTTT.